Presented here are 25 T cell receptor beta chains from one specimen sequenced in a study of siplizumab effects on memory and regulatory T cells. This table comes from immunoSEQ multiplex PCR, and its TCRdb copy is limited to in-frame clones, with some not included. In the table there are 95,000 to 100,000 clones, about 90% of which are singletons. Sequenced input: non-Treg CD4+ T cells sorted from blood. The receptors come from a human donor in good health.

V and J are TRBV27 and TRBJ1-2, with TRBD1 matching 11 bases. The CDR3 is 15 amino acids. Germline loops: CDR1 MNHEY, CDR2 SMNVEV (reference sequence). J was trimmed by 8 bases and V by 5 bases; bases with no gene match: 10. The CDR3: CASSIRGQGGDGYTF. CDR3 DNA sequence: TGTGCCAGCAGTATTAGGGGACAGGGGGGGGACGGCTACACCTTC.

The V call is TRBV7-8, the J call TRBJ2-6; tentative D call: TRBD1 (6 bases). The CDR3 is 19 amino acids. Deletions cut 5 bases from V and 4 bases from J, with 24 bases between. Germline loops: CDR1 SGHVS, CDR2 FQNEAQ. As DNA, the CDR3 is TGTGCCAGCAGCCCCGCGGTGGAGCACAGGGTAGCCGGGGCCAACGTCCTGACTTTC. This translates into CASSPAVEHRVAGANVLTF.

This chain connects TRBV15 to TRBJ2-1; 7 positions match TRBD2. This CDR3 is built from 13 residues. Germline V gene data show CDR1 as LNHNV and CDR2 as YYDKDF (reference sequence). J was trimmed by 10 bases and V by 2 bases; bases with no gene match: 5. This CDR3 is CATSRPTSKEQFF. The CDR3 bases are TGTGCCACCAGCAGACCGACTAGCAAAGAGCAGTTCTTC.

This clone showed up just a few times. The V call is TRBV15, the J call TRBJ1-3; D uncertain. V was clipped by 5 bases and J by 4 bases, with 9 bases between them. Germline CDR1 is LNHNV and CDR2 is YYDKDF (reference sequence). The length of the CDR3 is 13 residues. The CDR3 nucleotides read TGTGCCACCAGCGGAGGCAGGGGAAACACCATATATTTT. Its protein product is CATSGGRGNTIYF.

The chain has TRBV6-1 and TRBJ2-3; 7 bases agree with TRBD1. Per germline, CDR1 MNHNS and CDR2 SASEGT. The CDR3 contains 15 residues. Losses at the gene ends were 6 bases for V and 4 bases for J; bases not matched to a gene: 10. CDR3 nucleotides: TGTGCCAGCAGGCCTCGACAGGGTTCGGCAGATACGCAGTATTTT. Protein: CASRPRQGSADTQYF.

J is TRBJ2-3 and V is TRBV27, with 13 bases lining up with TRBD2. The CDR3 extends over 17 amino acids. V shed 2 bases, J shed 4 bases, and the junction held 6 bases outside the gene matches. Germline V CDR1 and CDR2: MNHEY, SMNVEV (reference sequence). CDR3 region: CASSLGTSGNAPDTQYF. In nucleotides, the CDR3 is TGTGCCAGCAGTTTAGGGACTAGCGGGAATGCCCCAGATACGCAGTATTTT.

The chain couples TRBV5-8 to TRBJ2-3, with TRBD2 matching 8 bases. The CDR3 covers 14 residues. The ends lost 4 bases at V and 5 bases at J; junction bases unmatched: 6. Germline V CDR1 and CDR2: SGHTS, YDEGEE. The CDR3 DNA reads as TGTGCCAGCAGCGCGGGACTAGGAGGAGATACGCAGTATTTT. The encoded protein is CASSAGLGGDTQYF.

This clone was detected once. This chain links TRBV11-1 with TRBJ2-3, with 7 bases matching TRBD2. From germline, CDR1 is SGHAT and CDR2 FQDESV (reference sequence). With V trimmed by 1 base and J by 5 bases, 9 bases remained unmatched. The CDR3 is made up of 16 amino acids. CDR3 sequence (DNA): TGTGCCAGCAGCTTAGTTGCGGGAGCCACCGGAGATACGCAGTATTTT. Its translation: CASSLVAGATGDTQYF.

The rearrangement links TRBV2 to TRBJ2-5; D uncertain. Germline lookup yields CDR1 SNHLY and CDR2 FYNNEI. CDR3 length: 10 residues. The V end was cut by 4 bases, the J end by 7 bases, with 4 bases between. CDR3 in DNA: TGTGCCAGCAGTGGAGGGACCCAGTACTTC. Its protein is CASSGGTQYF. Combining the CDR3 with reference TRBV2 and TRBJ2-5 gives the whole variable domain EPEVTQTPSHQVTQMGQEVILRCVPISNHLYFYWYRQILGQKVEFLVSFYNNEISEKSEIFDDQFSVERPDGSNFTLKIRSTKLEDSAMYFCASSGGTQYFGPGTRLLVL.

This clone was counted between two and nine times. The rearrangement links TRBV10-3 to TRBJ2-7; 10 bases align to TRBD2. The CDR3 sequence is 13 residues long. In germline, CDR1 is ENHRY, CDR2 SYGVKD. J was trimmed by 4 bases and V by 6 bases; bases with no gene match: 3. CDR3 in DNA: TGTGCCATCAGCCCAGCGGGAGGGTACGAGCAGTACTTC. As protein: CAISPAGGYEQYF.

V usage is TRBV28 and J usage is TRBJ1-2; TRBD1 might be the D (5 bases). Germline V CDR1 and CDR2: MDHEN, SYDVKM. V was cut by 5 bases and J by 8 bases, with 24 bases left in between. CDR3 length: 16 amino acids. The CDR3 DNA is TGTGCCAGCAGTATCTCCCTAAGGGGAGGGCTGCGAGGCTACACCTTC. Protein product: CASSISLRGGLRGYTF.

V and J are TRBV30 and TRBJ2-7; D might be TRBD1 (5 bases). V dropped 2 bases and J dropped 1 base, with 15 bases sitting between them. Germline lookup yields CDR1 GTSNPN and CDR2 SVGIG (reference sequence). The CDR3 contains 15 residues. The CDR3 sequence: CAWSQGRAGSYEQYF. Here the CDR3 DNA reads TGTGCCTGGAGTCAGGGCCGCGCTGGGTCCTACGAGCAGTACTTC.

The J gene is TRBJ2-7, the V gene TRBV28; 8 bases align to TRBD1. Germline assignment: CDR1 MDHEN and CDR2 SYDVKM. This CDR3 contains 13 residues. The V and J ends lost 5 bases and 7 bases, in that order; junction bases with no gene match: 7. The CDR3 loop is CASSPDRAGEQYF. In nucleotides, the CDR3 is TGTGCCAGCAGTCCGGACAGGGCTGGAGAGCAGTACTTC.

In its sample, this clone was seen once. The gene calls are TRBV5-5 and TRBJ2-1, with D possibly being TRBD2 (5 bases). Germline CDR1 is SGHKS and CDR2 is YYEKEE (reference sequence). Trimming took off 4 bases at V and 5 bases at J, with 7 bases between the two ends. The CDR3 is 12 amino acids. The CDR3: CASSPRDNEQFF. The CDR3 DNA reads as TGTGCCAGCAGCCCGCGGGACAATGAGCAGTTCTTC. Based on the CDR3 plus reference TRBV5-5 and TRBJ2-1, the full variable domain is DAGVTQSPTHLIKTRGQQVTLRCSPISGHKSVSWYQQVLGQGPQFIFQYYEKEERGRGNFPDRFSARQFPNYSSELNVNALLLGDSALYLCASSPRDNEQFFGPGTRLTVL.

This clone was recorded once. V gene TRBV19 combines with J gene TRBJ1-5, with TRBD1 matching over 7 bases. CDR1 and CDR2 from the germline V gene are LNHDA and SQIVND (reference sequence). Germline trimming cut 5 bases from V and 1 base from J; bases unmatched to any gene: 8. This CDR3 has 16 amino acids. The CDR3 is CASSPRSGGSNQPQHF. In nucleotides, the CDR3 is TGTGCCAGTAGTCCCCGTTCAGGGGGAAGCAATCAGCCCCAGCATTTT.

The V and J genes are TRBV6-4 and TRBJ1-3; perhaps TRBD1 as D (6 bases). The V gene's germline CDR1 is MRHNA and CDR2 SNTAGT. The CDR3 extends over 14 amino acids. Trimming stripped 11 bases from V and 0 bases from J, with 14 bases between. CDR3 in DNA: TGTGCCGCGGACAGTCGGATCTCTGGAAACACCATATATTTT. It encodes CAADSRISGNTIYF.

The rearrangement joins TRBV7-9 to TRBJ2-2, with TRBD2 matching over 9 bases. The CDR3 is made up of 14 amino acids. After removal of 8 bases from V and 6 bases from J, the junction contained 7 bases not matched to a gene. The germline V gene has CDR1 SEHNR and CDR2 FQNEAQ (reference sequence). CDR3 DNA: TGTGCCAGCTCCTCATTAGCGGGAGCCGGGGAGCTGTTTTTT. This encodes CASSSLAGAGELFF.

The rearrangement joins TRBV7-9 to TRBJ1-5, with TRBD1 matching over 9 bases. CDR1 and CDR2 (germline): SEHNR, FQNEAQ (reference sequence). The CDR3 consists of 17 residues. J was trimmed by 1 base and V by 5 bases; bases with no gene match: 9. CDR3 amino acids: CASSLGQGTTSNQPQHF. DNA for the CDR3: TGTGCCAGCAGCCTAGGACAGGGGACTACAAGCAATCAGCCCCAGCATTTT.

This chain joins TRBV28 and TRBJ2-1, with D possibly TRBD2 on 5 matching bases. Trimming shortened V by 2 bases and J by 0 bases, and 14 bases separated the two germline ends. The CDR3 runs to 17 residues. Germline V gene lookup returns CDR1 MDHEN and CDR2 SYDVKM. CDR3: CASSLRGIGVSYNEQFF. As DNA, the CDR3 is TGTGCCAGCAGTTTACGGGGAATCGGGGTCTCCTACAATGAGCAGTTCTTC.

J is TRBJ2-7 and V is TRBV19; the D is unclear. There are 15 residues in the CDR3. Trimming took off 1 base at V and 6 bases at J, with 16 bases between the two ends. Per germline, CDR1 LNHDA and CDR2 SQIVND (reference sequence). The CDR3 DNA is TGTGCCAGTAGTATAGCCCCTCTAGGCGGTGGCGAGCAGTACTTC. It codes for CASSIAPLGGGEQYF. Variable domain in full (rest from reference TRBV19 and TRBJ2-7): DGGITQSPKYLFRKEGQNVTLSCEQNLNHDAMYWYRQDPGQGLRLIYYSQIVNDFQKGDIAEGYSVSREKKESFPLTVTSAQKNPTAFYLCASSIAPLGGGEQYFGPGTRLTVT.

The chain employs TRBV18 and TRBJ1-2; D is possibly TRBD1 (5 bases). V lost 1 base to trimming and J lost 2 bases, with 8 bases between them. The CDR3 covers 14 residues. The germline V gene encodes CDR1 KGHSH and CDR2 LQKENI. CDR3 residues: CASSPLDTNYGYTF. CDR3 nucleotides: TGTGCCAGCTCACCACTGGACACCAACTATGGCTACACCTTC.

J is TRBJ2-7 and V is TRBV28; 8 bases are a match to TRBD2. The germline gives CDR1 MDHEN, CDR2 SYDVKM. Germline trimming cut 4 bases from V and 3 bases from J; bases unmatched to any gene: 5. The CDR3 is 14 residues long. The CDR3 DNA reads TGTGCCAGCAGTTCGGGGACTAGTAACTACGAGCAGTACTTC. It codes for CASSSGTSNYEQYF.

The chain carries TRBV11-3 and TRBJ2-1; 7 bases line up with TRBD2. Germline V gene sequence: CDR1 SGHNT, CDR2 YENEEA. The CDR3 is 16 residues long. Trimming removed 1 base from V and 2 bases from J; junction bases left unmatched: 5. The CDR3 DNA sequence: TGTGCCAGCAGCTTAGGGGAGAGCGGGACCTACAATGAGCAGTTCTTC. This codes for CASSLGESGTYNEQFF. Based on the CDR3 plus reference TRBV11-3 and TRBJ2-1, the full variable domain is EAGVVQSPRYKIIEKKQPVAFWCNPISGHNTLYWYLQNLGQGPELLIRYENEEAVDDSQLPKDRFSAERLKGVDSTLKIQPAELGDSAVYLCASSLGESGTYNEQFFGPGTRLTVL.

This chain links TRBV7-8 with TRBJ1-3, with 7 bases matching TRBD1. J lost 0 bases, V lost 1 base, and 6 bases had no gene match. Germline loops: CDR1 SGHVS, CDR2 FQNEAQ. This CDR3 has 17 amino acids. Written as DNA, the CDR3 is TGTGCCAGCAGCTTAGTAGGGACAGCAATCTCTGGAAACACCATATATTTT. This sequence encodes CASSLVGTAISGNTIYF.

This clone was detected only once. CDR3 amino acids: CASSPSGNQETQYF. The DNA for the CDR3 is TGTGCCAGTAGTCCTAGCGGAAACCAAGAGACCCAGTACTTC. The gene calls are TRBV19 and TRBJ2-5; TRBD2 agrees at 7 bases. V lost 5 bases, J lost 0 bases, and 3 bases stayed unmatched. In germline, CDR1 is LNHDA, CDR2 SQIVND (reference sequence). CDR3 size: 14 residues.